This T cell receptor beta chain was retrieved from a study of cytomegalovirus exposure and HLA in healthy donors. Sequencing was performed with immunoSEQ multiplex PCR; in TCRdb, only in-frame clones are kept and a portion is missing. The table records some 240,000 clones, around 86% of them present only once. The sequence came from a woman aged 25 to 39 in good health and CMV-seropositive. Sequencing was performed on PBMCs.

CDR3 bases: TGTGCCAGCAGATTAGCGGGAGGATACACAGATACGCAGTATTTT. Protein product: CASRLAGGYTDTQYF. This chain links TRBV9 with TRBJ2-3, with 10 bases fitting TRBD2. Germline values: CDR1 SGDLS, CDR2 YYNGEE. This CDR3 region has 15 residues. The V segment lost 5 bases and the J segment 2 bases; nucleotides outside the gene matches: 5.